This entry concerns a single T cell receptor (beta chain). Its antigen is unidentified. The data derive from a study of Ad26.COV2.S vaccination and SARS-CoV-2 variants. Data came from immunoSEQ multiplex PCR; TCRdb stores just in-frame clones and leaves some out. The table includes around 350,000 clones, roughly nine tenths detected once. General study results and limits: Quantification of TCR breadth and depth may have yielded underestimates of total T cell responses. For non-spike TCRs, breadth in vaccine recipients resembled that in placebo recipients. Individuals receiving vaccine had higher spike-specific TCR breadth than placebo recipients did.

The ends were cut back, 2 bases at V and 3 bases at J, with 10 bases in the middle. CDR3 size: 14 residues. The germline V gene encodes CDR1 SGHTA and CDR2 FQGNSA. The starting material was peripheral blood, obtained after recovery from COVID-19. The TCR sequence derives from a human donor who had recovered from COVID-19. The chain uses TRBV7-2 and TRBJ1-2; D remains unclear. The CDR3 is CASSLKERDYGYTF. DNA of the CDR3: TGTGCCAGCAGCTTAAAAGAAAGGGACTATGGCTACACCTTC.